The rows below give T cell receptor beta chains drawn from one sample of a study of blood T cell repertoires in COVID-19. Clones were sequenced by immunoSEQ multiplex PCR, and TCRdb holds only the in-frame ones, with some missing. The sample carries about 41,000 clones, around 90% recorded once. The sample was peripheral blood. The receptors were sampled from a man aged 55 to 70 with acute or convalescent COVID-19. Both conserved end residues are trimmed from each CDR3. D genes are given only for firm matches.

V gene	J gene	D gene	CDR3 length	CDR3 protein
TRBV6-5	TRBJ2-1	TRBD1	9	ASSSGQGVF
TRBV6-5	TRBJ1-5	TRBD1	13	ASSYSHRGDQPQH
TRBV3-1/TRBV3-2	TRBJ2-7	NA	12	ASSQEMETYEQY
TRBV3-1/TRBV3-2	TRBJ1-3	NA	16	ASSQDGTGLSSGNTIY
TRBV19	TRBJ2-7	NA	11	ASSIGEGYEQY
TRBV6-5	TRBJ1-4	TRBD1	13	ASRAGGATNEKLF
TRBV4-1	TRBJ1-1	NA	12	ASSQTTQGTEAF
TRBV5-1	TRBJ1-6	NA	17	ASSFVSNTGSSYNSPLH
TRBV19	TRBJ1-5	NA	11	AAGGDSNQPQH
TRBV7-6	TRBJ1-4	TRBD1	16	ASSNSGEDRPTNEKLF
TRBV6-5	TRBJ1-2	TRBD1	12	ASRRQGAPGGYT
TRBV5-4	TRBJ2-7	TRBD1	13	ASSPGTGPSYEQY
TRBV6-5	TRBJ2-1	NA	13	ASSYRGRAYNEQF
TRBV9	TRBJ2-3	TRBD2	14	ASSPRSGGAADTQY
TRBV5-4	TRBJ2-7	NA	10	ASSWDNYEQY
TRBV4-3	TRBJ1-1	NA	11	ASSQGSGFWAF